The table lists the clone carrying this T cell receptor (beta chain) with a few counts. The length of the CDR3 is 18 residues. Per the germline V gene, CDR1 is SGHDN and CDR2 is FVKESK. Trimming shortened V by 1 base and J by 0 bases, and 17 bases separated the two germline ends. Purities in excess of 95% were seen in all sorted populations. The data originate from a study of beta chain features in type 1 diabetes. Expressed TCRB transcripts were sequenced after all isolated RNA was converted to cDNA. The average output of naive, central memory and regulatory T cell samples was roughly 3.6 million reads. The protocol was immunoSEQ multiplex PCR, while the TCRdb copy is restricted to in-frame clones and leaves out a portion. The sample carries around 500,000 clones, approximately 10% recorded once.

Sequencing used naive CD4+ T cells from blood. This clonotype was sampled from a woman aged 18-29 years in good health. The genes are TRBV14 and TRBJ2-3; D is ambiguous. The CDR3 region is CASSQGRGHSASTDTQYF. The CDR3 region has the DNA TGTGCCAGCAGCCAAGGGAGAGGCCACTCTGCTAGCACAGATACGCAGTATTTT.